Listed here are 16 T cell receptor beta chains from one sample, sequenced in a study of cytotoxic CD8 clonotypes in ibrutinib-treated CLL. Measured with immunoSEQ multiplex PCR; TCRdb has only the in-frame clones, and not every one. This sample carries some 300,000 clones, roughly 80% of them seen once, and the ten largest clones take 5.5% to 8%. The source was PBMCs, collected before ibrutinib treatment. These TCRs come from a human donor with chronic lymphocytic leukemia.

The chain links TRBV27 to TRBJ1-1; 9 bases line up with TRBD1. Per germline, CDR1 MNHEY and CDR2 SMNVEV (reference sequence). The CDR3 sequence is 13 residues long. V lost 4 bases and J lost 5; bases outside the gene matches: 2. In DNA form, the CDR3 reads TGTGCCAGCAGTTGGACAGGGGTGACTGAAGCTTTCTTT. It translates to CASSWTGVTEAFF.

CDR3 nucleotides: TGTGCCAGCAGTTACGGCAAGAGCTCCTACGAGCAGTACTTC. Protein product: CASSYGKSSYEQYF. V is TRBV6-5 and J is TRBJ2-7; D gene unclear. CDR3 length: 14 amino acids. CDR1 is MNHEY, CDR2 SVGAGI, per germline. V gave up 2 bases and J gave up 0 bases, with 8 bases separating them.

This clone came up once. The gene calls are TRBV15 and TRBJ2-6; D call uncertain. The germline CDR1 and CDR2 sequences are LNHNV and YYDKDF (reference sequence). The CDR3 totals 18 residues. V lost 3 bases to trimming and J lost 0 bases, with 15 bases between them. CDR3 in amino acids: CATSRLGPPNSGANVLTF. The CDR3 bases are TGTGCCACCAGCAGGCTCGGGCCCCCTAACTCTGGGGCCAACGTCCTGACTTTC.

The chain links TRBV5-5 to TRBJ2-5; maybe TRBD2 (6 bases). CDR3 length: 14 amino acids. V was trimmed by 6 bases and J by 3 bases, leaving 15 bases between them. Germline V gene lookup returns CDR1 SGHKS and CDR2 YYEKEE (reference sequence). The CDR3 DNA reads as TGTGCCAGCACGGGGAGGCAGACTAAAGAGACCCAGTACTTC. The encoded protein is CASTGRQTKETQYF. Drawing the rest from reference TRBV5-5 and TRBJ2-5, the complete variable domain is DAGVTQSPTHLIKTRGQQVTLRCSPISGHKSVSWYQQVLGQGPQFIFQYYEKEERGRGNFPDRFSARQFPNYSSELNVNALLLGDSALYLCASTGRQTKETQYFGPGTRLLVL.

CDR3 sequence: CASSLLASGGYEQYF. The DNA for the CDR3 is TGTGCCAGCAGCTTACTGGCTAGCGGAGGCTACGAGCAGTACTTC. The V and J genes are TRBV5-6 and TRBJ2-7; 7 positions match TRBD2. This CDR3 has 15 amino acids. Trimming cost V 2 bases and J 3 bases; bases outside gene matches: 8. CDR1 and CDR2 from the germline V gene are SGHDT and YYEEEE.

This clone was seen a few times. The genes are TRBV15 and TRBJ1-2; a weak D match, TRBD1 (5 bases). Trimming removed 0 bases from V and 8 bases from J, with 10 bases in between. CDR1 and CDR2 from the germline V gene are LNHNV and YYDKDF (reference sequence). This CDR3 spans 13 amino acids. The CDR3 sequence: CATSRDGTSGYTF. For the CDR3, the DNA is TGTGCCACCAGCAGAGATGGGACCTCGGGCTACACCTTC.

The rearrangement links TRBV11-2 to TRBJ2-3; TRBD2 aligns across 9 bases. Trimming at V came to 7 bases and at J to 2 bases, leaving 10 bases not matched to a gene. This CDR3 has 16 residues. Germline CDR1 and CDR2: SGHAT and FQNNGV. The CDR3, as DNA: TGTGCCAGCACCCCACTGGCGGGAGGGCACACAGATACGCAGTATTTT. Translating it yields CASTPLAGGHTDTQYF.

This sequence joins TRBV30 and TRBJ2-7, with 10 bases that match TRBD2. Germline CDR1 is GTSNPN and CDR2 is SVGIG (reference sequence). This CDR3 comprises 15 residues. The junction had 4 bases not matched to a gene; V was cut back by 2 bases and J by 0 bases. The CDR3 sequence is CAWSPLAGSSYEQYF. CDR3 DNA: TGTGCCTGGAGTCCACTAGCGGGAAGCTCCTACGAGCAGTACTTC.

This sequence joins TRBV7-9 and TRBJ2-7; D remains unclear. CDR3 length: 13 amino acids. Germline CDR1 and CDR2: SEHNR and FQNEAQ (reference sequence). V shed 0 bases and J shed 4 bases, with 7 bases lying between them. The CDR3 DNA sequence: TGTGCCAGCAGCTTAGCTGGGGTATACGAGCAGTACTTC. This codes for CASSLAGVYEQYF.

This clone appeared a single time. The CDR3 nucleotides read TGTGCCAGCAGCCAATCCCGAGGGTTGTCAAGCCCGGCCAAAAACATTCAGTACTTC. It translates to CASSQSRGLSSPAKNIQYF. This sequence joins TRBV4-2 and TRBJ2-4, with a tentative D call TRBD2 (5 bases). Between the trimmed V and J ends, which lost 2 bases and 1 base, there was a span of 21 bases. Germline values: CDR1 LGHNA, CDR2 YNFKEQ. This CDR3 region has 19 residues.

This clone was recorded only once. The CDR3 DNA reads as TGTGCCAGCAGCCAAGAACAAGTTAGCGGGGAAACCAAAAACATTCAGTACTTC. Amino acids: CASSQEQVSGETKNIQYF. The J gene is TRBJ2-4, the V gene TRBV4-2; 8 bases match TRBD2. Per the germline V gene, CDR1 is LGHNA and CDR2 is YNFKEQ. Trimming removed 0 bases from V and 2 bases from J; junction bases left unmatched: 9. The CDR3 spans 18 residues.

The genes are TRBV9 and TRBJ2-7; maybe TRBD2 (6 bases). In germline, CDR1 is SGDLS, CDR2 YYNGEE. This CDR3 has 17 residues. V gave up 1 base and J gave up 4 bases, with 21 bases separating them. The CDR3 region is CASSVTTSPGTRYEQYF. DNA for the CDR3: TGTGCCAGCAGCGTAACCACATCACCCGGGACTCGTTACGAGCAGTACTTC.

The J gene is TRBJ1-4, the V gene TRBV9, with D possibly matching TRBD1 (6 bases). The CDR3 is 15 amino acids. Germline V gene sequence: CDR1 SGDLS, CDR2 YYNGEE. V was trimmed by 4 bases and J by 4 bases, leaving 14 bases between them. CDR3 DNA: TGTGCCAGCAGCCCCCAAGGACAGTTTAATGAAAAACTGTTTTTT. Its protein product is CASSPQGQFNEKLFF.

The V call is TRBV5-1, the J call TRBJ2-3, with 9 bases fitting TRBD2. V lost 4 bases, J lost 6 bases, and 9 bases stayed unmatched. The CDR3 has 15 residues. Germline V lookup: CDR1 SGHRS, CDR2 YFSETQ. CDR3 sequence (DNA): TGCGCCAGCAGCAGGGACGGCGGGAGGGCCGATACGCAGTATTTT. Its translation: CASSRDGGRADTQYF.

The V and J genes are TRBV7-9 and TRBJ1-3; D may be TRBD1 (5 bases). V lost 8 bases, J lost 4 bases, and 9 bases lay in between. Germline lookup yields CDR1 SEHNR and CDR2 FQNEAQ (reference sequence). CDR3 length: 12 residues. This CDR3 reads CASPEGGNTIYF. DNA of the CDR3: TGTGCCAGCCCCGAGGGGGGAAACACCATATATTTT. Based on the CDR3 plus reference TRBV7-9 and TRBJ1-3, the full variable domain is DTGVSQNPRHKITKRGQNVTFRCDPISEHNRLYWYRQTLGQGPEFLTYFQNEAQLEKSRLLSDRFSAERPKGSFSTLEIQRTEQGDSAMYLCASPEGGNTIYFGEGSWLTVV.

This chain connects TRBV29-1 to TRBJ2-7, with TRBD1 matching over 9 bases. This CDR3 region has 14 residues. Germline V gene lookup returns CDR1 SQVTM and CDR2 ANQGSEA. The J segment lost 4 bases and the V segment lost 1 base, leaving 5 bases of the junction unmatched. CDR3 loop: CSVEVTGGVYEQYF. DNA for the CDR3: TGCAGCGTTGAAGTGACAGGGGGGGTGTACGAGCAGTACTTC.